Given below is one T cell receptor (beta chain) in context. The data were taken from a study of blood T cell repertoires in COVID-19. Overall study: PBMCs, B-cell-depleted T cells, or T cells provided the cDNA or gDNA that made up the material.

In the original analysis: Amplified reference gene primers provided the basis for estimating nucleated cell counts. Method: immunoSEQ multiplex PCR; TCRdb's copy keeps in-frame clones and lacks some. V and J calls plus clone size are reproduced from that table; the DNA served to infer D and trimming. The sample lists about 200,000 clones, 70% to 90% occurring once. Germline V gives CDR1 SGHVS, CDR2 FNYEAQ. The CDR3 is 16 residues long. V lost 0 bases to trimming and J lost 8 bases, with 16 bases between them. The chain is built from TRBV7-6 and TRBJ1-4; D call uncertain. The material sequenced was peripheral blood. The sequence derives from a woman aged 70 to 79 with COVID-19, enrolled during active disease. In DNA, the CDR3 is TGTGCCAGCAGCTTAGCGGGAGCATTGAGTGGGGAAAAACTGTTTTTT. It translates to CASSLAGALSGEKLFF. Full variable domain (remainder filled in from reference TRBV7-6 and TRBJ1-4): GAGVSQSPRYKVTKRGQDVALRCDPISGHVSLYWYRQALGQGPEFLTYFNYEAQQDKSGLPNDRFSAERPEGSISTLTIQRTEQRDSAMYRCASSLAGALSGEKLFFGSGTQLSVL.